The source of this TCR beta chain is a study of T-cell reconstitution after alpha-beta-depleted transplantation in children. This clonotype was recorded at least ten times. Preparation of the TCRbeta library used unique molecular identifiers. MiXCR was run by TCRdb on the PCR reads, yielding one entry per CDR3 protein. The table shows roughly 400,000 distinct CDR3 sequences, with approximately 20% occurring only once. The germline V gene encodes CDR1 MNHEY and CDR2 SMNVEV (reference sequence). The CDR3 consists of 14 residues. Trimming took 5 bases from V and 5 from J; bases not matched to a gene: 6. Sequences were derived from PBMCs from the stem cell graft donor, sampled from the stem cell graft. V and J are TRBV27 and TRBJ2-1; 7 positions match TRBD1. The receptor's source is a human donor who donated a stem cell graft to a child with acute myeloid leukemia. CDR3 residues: CASSLTGPDNEQFF. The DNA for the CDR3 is TGTGCCAGCAGTCTGACAGGGCCAGACAATGAGCAGTTCTTC.